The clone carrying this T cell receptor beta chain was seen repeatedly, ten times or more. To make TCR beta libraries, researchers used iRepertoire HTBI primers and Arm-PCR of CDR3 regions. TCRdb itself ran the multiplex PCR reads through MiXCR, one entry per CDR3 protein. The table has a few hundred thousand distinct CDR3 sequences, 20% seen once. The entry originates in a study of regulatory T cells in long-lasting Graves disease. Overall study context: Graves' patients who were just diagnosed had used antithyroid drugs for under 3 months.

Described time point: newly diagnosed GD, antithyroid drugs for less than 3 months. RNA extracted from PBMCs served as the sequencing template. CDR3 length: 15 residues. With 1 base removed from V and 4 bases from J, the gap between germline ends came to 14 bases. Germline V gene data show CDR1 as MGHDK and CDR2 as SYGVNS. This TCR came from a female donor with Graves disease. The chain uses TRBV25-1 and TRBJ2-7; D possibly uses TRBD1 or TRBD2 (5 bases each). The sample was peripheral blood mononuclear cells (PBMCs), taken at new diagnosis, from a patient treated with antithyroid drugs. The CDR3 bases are TGTGCCAGCAGTGAATCCGGGGCCCTCTTATACGAGCAGTACTTC. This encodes CASSESGALLYEQYF.